The 25 T cell receptor beta chains below all came from one sample that was sequenced in a study of CD8+ T cells in alopecia areata. The treatment is: oral pan-JAK inhibitor, 5-10 mg twice daily. RNA, once extracted, was reverse transcribed into cDNA for use as the sequencing template. Sequenced by immunoSEQ multiplex PCR; TCRdb stores in-frame clones only, minus some. Here the sample spans over 35,000 clones, 80% to 95% being singletons. The sequenced sample was CD8+ T cells sorted from blood, obtained at week 24, from a patient treated with tofacitinib. These receptors were taken from a human donor with alopecia areata.

This chain connects TRBV23-1 to TRBJ2-5, with TRBD2 identical over 13 bases. TRBV23-1 is treated as an ORF (open reading frame) with a function not yet certain. The V gene end was trimmed by 8 bases and the J gene end by 2 bases; junction bases not matched to a gene: 5. The CDR3 loop spans 15 amino acids. CDR3 loop: CASWRTSGGQETQYF. The CDR3 DNA sequence: TGCGCCAGCTGGCGGACTAGCGGGGGACAAGAGACCCAGTACTTC.

The count of this clone is one. The rearrangement uses TRBV30 and TRBJ2-5, with 8 bases identical to TRBD2. V was clipped by 2 bases and J by 4 bases; unmatched bases: 9. This CDR3 is 15 amino acids long. The germline gives CDR1 GTSNPN, CDR2 SVGIG (reference sequence). The CDR3 spells CAWSLTSGPPETQYF. As DNA, the CDR3 is TGTGCCTGGAGTTTAACTAGCGGCCCTCCAGAGACCCAGTACTTC.

This rearrangement joins TRBV11-2 to TRBJ2-1; TRBD1 matches 7 bases. Germline CDR1 SGHAT, CDR2 FQNNGV. The CDR3 loop spans 13 amino acids. The J segment lost 9 bases and the V segment lost 5 bases, leaving 7 bases of the junction unmatched. CDR3 residues: CASSDEPGGEQFF. The DNA of the CDR3 is TGTGCCAGCAGCGATGAACCAGGGGGTGAGCAGTTCTTC.

The J gene is TRBJ2-7, the V gene TRBV10-3; 11 bases are shared with TRBD1. V was pared by 7 bases and J by 3 bases, with 5 bases of the junction left unmatched. Per the germline V gene, CDR1 is ENHRY and CDR2 is SYGVKD. The CDR3 has 14 amino acids. CDR3 coding DNA: TGTGCCATCACTTCAGGGACAGGGGGCTACGAGCAGTACTTC. Translation gives CAITSGTGGYEQYF.

The chain uses TRBV11-2 and TRBJ2-1; possible D gene TRBD2, 6 bases. Between the trimmed V and J ends, which lost 5 bases and 3 bases, there was a span of 11 bases. CDR1 is SGHAT, CDR2 FQNNGV, per germline. This CDR3 spans 14 amino acids. In nucleotides, the CDR3 is TGTGCCAGCAGCGGGGACTTATTCTACAATGAGCAGTTCTTC. Protein product: CASSGDLFYNEQFF.

The chain links TRBV28 to TRBJ1-5; 10 bases fit TRBD1. Trimming removed 4 bases from V and 5 bases from J; junction bases left unmatched: 5. This CDR3 comprises 15 residues. CDR1 is MDHEN and CDR2 is SYDVKM in the germline V gene. The DNA of the CDR3 is TGTGCCAGCAGTTCCACCGGGACAGGGGATCAGCCCCAGCATTTT. Amino acid sequence: CASSSTGTGDQPQHF.

This sequence joins TRBV7-9 and TRBJ1-1; D is uncertain. The CDR3 spans 14 residues. The germline V gene has CDR1 SEHNR and CDR2 FQNEAQ (reference sequence). V was clipped by 4 bases and J by 1 base, with 10 bases between them. CDR3: CASSSTEGNTEAFF. The CDR3 coding sequence is TGTGCCAGCAGCTCGACGGAGGGGAACACTGAAGCTTTCTTT. Full variable domain (rest looked up from reference TRBV7-9 and TRBJ1-1): DTGVSQNPRHKITKRGQNVTFRCDPISEHNRLYWYRQTLGQGPEFLTYFQNEAQLEKSRLLSDRFSAERPKGSFSTLEIQRTEQGDSAMYLCASSSTEGNTEAFFGQGTRLTVV.

As DNA, the CDR3 is TGTGCCAGCAGTTACATGGGAATCGGCTACGAGCAGTACTTC. As protein: CASSYMGIGYEQYF. The chain employs TRBV6-5 and TRBJ2-5; the D is unclear. The assigned J gene may be wrong: the sequence end matches TRBJ2-7 better. The CDR3 runs to 14 residues. Germline V gives CDR1 MNHEY, CDR2 SVGAGI.

This clone was recorded once. V is TRBV28 and J is TRBJ2-2, with D uncertain. V was pared by 3 bases and J by 2 bases, with 7 bases between. CDR3 length equals 14 residues. From germline, CDR1 is MDHEN and CDR2 SYDVKM. CDR3: CASSFSDNTGELFF. CDR3 coding DNA: TGTGCCAGCAGTTTTTCCGATAACACCGGGGAGCTGTTTTTT. Using reference TRBV28 and TRBJ2-2 for the parts outside the CDR3, the full variable domain is DVKVTQSSRYLVKRTGEKVFLECVQDMDHENMFWYRQDPGLGLRLIYFSYDVKMKEKGDIPEGYSVSREKKERFSLILESASTNQTSMYLCASSFSDNTGELFFGEGSRLTVL.

The rearrangement links TRBV27 to TRBJ2-5; maybe TRBD1 (6 bases). Near its end, the DNA agrees better with TRBJ2-7, so the J call may be wrong. The CDR3 loop spans 13 amino acids. The germline V gene encodes CDR1 MNHEY and CDR2 SMNVEV (reference sequence). CDR3 DNA: TGTGCCAGCAGTTTCGGTACAGGGAACGAGCAGTACTTC. Residues: CASSFGTGNEQYF.

The chain employs TRBV7-2 and TRBJ1-1, with a tentative D call TRBD1 (5 bases). The CDR3 length is 15 residues. The V end lost 6 bases, the J end lost 5 bases, and 19 bases lay between the germline ends. Germline V CDR1 and CDR2: SGHTA, FQGNSA. The CDR3 nucleotides are TGTGCCAGCAGTGGGGGACTCTCGGGATGGACTGAAGCTTTCTTT. Amino acid sequence: CASSGGLSGWTEAFF.

This chain uses TRBV5-8 with TRBJ2-5; unclear D gene. Looked up from germline, CDR1 is SGHTS and CDR2 is YDEGEE. CDR3 size: 14 residues. Trimming shortened V by 3 bases and J by 0 bases, and 9 bases separated the two germline ends. For the CDR3, the DNA is TGTGCCAGCAGCTACCGGACGGACCAAGAGACCCAGTACTTC. Its protein is CASSYRTDQETQYF.

The chain couples TRBV4-3 to TRBJ2-2; D not certain. The CDR3 totals 13 residues. V shed 3 bases and J shed 8 bases, with 10 bases lying between them. Germline V gene sequence: CDR1 LGHNA, CDR2 YSLEER. The CDR3 loop reads CASSQGDGGELFF. The CDR3 DNA follows: TGCGCCAGCAGCCAGGGTGACGGGGGGGAGCTGTTTTTT.

V is TRBV5-1 and J is TRBJ2-5; no definite D call. Trimming left V 4 bases short and J 5 bases short, with 12 bases between. The germline V gene has CDR1 SGHRS and CDR2 YFSETQ. The CDR3 consists of 13 residues. The CDR3 nucleotides are TGCGCCAGCAGCCTCTGGGTAGAGGAGACCCAGTACTTC. It is translated as CASSLWVEETQYF.

The chain has TRBV7-8 and TRBJ2-3, with 11 positions matching TRBD2. The CDR3 covers 15 residues. The V segment lost 3 bases and the J segment 1 base; nucleotides outside the gene matches: 0. The germline CDR1 and CDR2 sequences are SGHVS and FQNEAQ. The CDR3 sequence is CASSFSGGGTDTQYF. DNA for the CDR3: TGTGCCAGCAGCTTTAGCGGGGGGGGCACAGATACGCAGTATTTT.

The gene calls are TRBV15 and TRBJ2-2; the D is unclear. Deletions cut 4 bases from V and 4 bases from J, with 10 bases between. This CDR3 spans 14 amino acids. Germline assignment: CDR1 LNHNV and CDR2 YYDKDF (reference sequence). The CDR3 DNA follows: TGTGCCACCAGCACAGCGTCGGGCACCGGGGAGCTGTTTTTT. Translating it yields CATSTASGTGELFF.

The V call is TRBV2, the J call TRBJ2-3; TRBD1 matches 7 bases. Germline assignment: CDR1 SNHLY and CDR2 FYNNEI. V lost 7 bases to trimming and J lost 0 bases; unmatched junction nucleotides: 13. This CDR3 has 17 residues. CDR3 region: CASMAPLTGVSTDTQYF. The CDR3 DNA reads TGTGCCAGCATGGCTCCATTAACAGGGGTCAGCACAGATACGCAGTATTTT.

The CDR3: CASSPFLGGRGTGELFF. CDR3 coding DNA: TGTGCCAGCAGCCCCTTTTTGGGGGGGCGGGGCACCGGGGAGCTGTTTTTT. V is TRBV27 and J is TRBJ2-2; D might be TRBD2 (7 bases). Germline V gives CDR1 MNHEY, CDR2 SMNVEV (reference sequence). V was shortened by 6 bases and J by 4 bases, with 21 bases between the two germline ends. CDR3 length equals 17 residues.

This clone was seen a single time. The chain combines TRBV28 with TRBJ2-7, with a possible D match to TRBD1 (5 bases). From germline, CDR1 is MDHEN and CDR2 SYDVKM. V was pared by 3 bases and J by 2 bases, with 11 bases between. This CDR3 spans 14 amino acids. As DNA, the CDR3 is TGTGCCAGCAGTTTGGAAGACAGTCCCTACGAGCAGTACTTC. This encodes CASSLEDSPYEQYF.

V usage is TRBV27 and J usage is TRBJ2-5, with TRBD1 matching 10 bases. Looked up from germline, CDR1 is MNHEY and CDR2 is SMNVEV (reference sequence). The CDR3 consists of 15 residues. Trimming at V came to 6 bases and at J to 2 bases, leaving 6 bases not matched to a gene. CDR3 loop: CASSSDRGYQETQYF. DNA for the CDR3: TGTGCCAGCAGCTCGGACAGGGGGTATCAAGAGACCCAGTACTTC.

The gene calls are TRBV6-6 and TRBJ2-3; D gene uncertain. V lost 2 bases to trimming and J lost 2 bases, with 5 bases between them. The length of the CDR3 is 13 residues. Germline CDR1 is MNHNY and CDR2 is SVGAGI (reference sequence). The CDR3 nucleotides read TGTGCCAGCAGTTACACAATCACAGATACGCAGTATTTT. It specifies CASSYTITDTQYF.

The rearrangement links TRBV6-6 to TRBJ2-7; the D gene is possibly TRBD1 (6 bases). The CDR3 sequence is 15 residues long. Germline-derived CDR1 and CDR2 are MNHNY and SVGAGI (reference sequence). The V end lost 5 bases, the J end lost 1 base, and 15 bases lay between the germline ends. The CDR3 protein is CASSLPDRSSYEQYF. DNA for the CDR3: TGTGCCAGCAGTCTCCCGGACAGATCTTCCTACGAGCAGTACTTC.

The V and J genes are TRBV4-1 and TRBJ2-3; 9 bases line up with TRBD2. The ends lost 1 base at V and 5 bases at J; junction bases unmatched: 4. The V gene's germline CDR1 is MGHRA and CDR2 YSYEKL. This CDR3 has 15 amino acids. CDR3 DNA: TGCGCCAGCAGCCAAGTCCGCGGGAGGGGAGATACGCAGTATTTT. Its translation: CASSQVRGRGDTQYF.

This clone was seen once. The CDR3 nucleotides read TGCGCCAGCAGCCAAGCTAAGGAGGGGTTTTCAGGGGCCAACGTCCTGACTTTC. This codes for CASSQAKEGFSGANVLTF. The genes are TRBV4-3 and TRBJ2-6; a weak D match, TRBD2 (6 bases). The CDR3 sequence is 18 residues long. Germline CDR1 and CDR2: LGHNA and YSLEER. V was clipped by 1 base and J by 4 bases, with 17 bases between them.

V and J are TRBV2 and TRBJ2-5; no definite D call. Germline assignment: CDR1 SNHLY and CDR2 FYNNEI. There are 15 residues in the CDR3. The V gene lost 7 bases and the J gene lost 2 bases, with 17 bases spanning the gap. The CDR3 nucleotides are TGTGCCAGCACCCAGGTCTTTAGGGCACAAGAGACCCAGTACTTC. Protein: CASTQVFRAQETQYF. The complete variable domain, with remaining parts taken from reference TRBV2 and TRBJ2-5, reads EPEVTQTPSHQVTQMGQEVILRCVPISNHLYFYWYRQILGQKVEFLVSFYNNEISEKSEIFDDQFSVERPDGSNFTLKIRSTKLEDSAMYFCASTQVFRAQETQYFGPGTRLLVL.